A selection of T cell receptor beta chains follows, all from one sample in a study of T cell changes during pregnancy in multiple sclerosis. Assay: immunoSEQ multiplex PCR; the TCRdb copy retains only in-frame clones and omits some. The table lists tens of thousands of clones, roughly nine tenths of them singletons. Sequenced material: peripheral blood, taken before pregnancy. Receptors originate from a female donor with multiple sclerosis, enrolled in a pregnancy study. Each CDR3 is given with its conserved first and last residue. Fields, in order: clone size, J gene, V gene, D gene, CDR3 protein, CDR3 DNA. D genes are given only for firm matches. Not all rows give a size; the values are once, few, many and, for expanded clones, a class.

clone_size: -; j_call: TRBJ1-1; v_call: TRBV6-1; d_call: -; cdr3_aa: CASRPRLYTEAFF; cdr3_nt: TGTGCCAGCAGACCCAGACTTTACACTGAAGCTTTCTTT
clone_size: once; j_call: TRBJ2-7; v_call: TRBV5-8; d_call: TRBD1; cdr3_aa: CASSTGQGVVWEQYF; cdr3_nt: TGTGCCAGCAGCACAGGACAGGGGGTGGTTTGGGAGCAGTACTTC
clone_size: -; j_call: TRBJ1-1; v_call: TRBV5-1; d_call: -; cdr3_aa: CASSLLRSNTEAFF; cdr3_nt: TGCGCCAGCAGCTTGTTACGGAGCAACACTGAAGCTTTCTTT
clone_size: -; j_call: TRBJ2-5; v_call: TRBV7-9; d_call: -; cdr3_aa: CASSSSGGADLQETQYF; cdr3_nt: TGTGCCAGCAGCTCATCTGGGGGGGCAGACCTACAAGAGACCCAGTACTTC
clone_size: once; j_call: TRBJ2-5; v_call: TRBV6-1; d_call: TRBD2; cdr3_aa: CASSEGGLARETQYF; cdr3_nt: TGTGCCAGCAGTGAAGGGGGACTAGCTCGGGAGACCCAGTACTTC
clone_size: -; j_call: TRBJ2-7; v_call: TRBV4-3; d_call: TRBD1; cdr3_aa: CASSQDWTGGYEQYF; cdr3_nt: TGCGCCAGCAGCCAAGATTGGACAGGGGGTTACGAGCAGTACTTC
clone_size: -; j_call: TRBJ2-1; v_call: TRBV12-5; d_call: TRBD1; cdr3_aa: CASVPGQTRDNEQFF; cdr3_nt: TGTGCTAGTGTCCCGGGACAGACGAGGGACAATGAGCAGTTCTTC
clone_size: -; j_call: TRBJ2-7; v_call: TRBV7-9; d_call: -; cdr3_aa: CASSLFTGWDEQYF; cdr3_nt: TGTGCCAGCAGCTTATTCACAGGGTGGGACGAGCAGTACTTC
clone_size: -; j_call: TRBJ2-5; v_call: TRBV19; d_call: -; cdr3_aa: CASSPSATEETQYF; cdr3_nt: TGTGCCAGTAGCCCATCGGCGACAGAAGAGACCCAGTACTTC
clone_size: -; j_call: TRBJ2-5; v_call: TRBV11-2; d_call: TRBD2; cdr3_aa: CASSPSGGQQETQYF; cdr3_nt: TGTGCCAGCAGCCCTAGCGGGGGACAACAAGAGACCCAGTACTTC
clone_size: -; j_call: TRBJ1-5; v_call: TRBV4-2; d_call: -; cdr3_aa: CASSQEGGQKNQPQHF; cdr3_nt: TGTGCCAGCAGCCAAGAAGGAGGACAGAAAAATCAGCCCCAGCATTTT
clone_size: few; j_call: TRBJ2-2; v_call: TRBV7-9; d_call: -; cdr3_aa: CASSRLQNTGELFF; cdr3_nt: TGTGCCAGCAGCCGCTTACAGAACACCGGGGAGCTGTTTTTT
clone_size: -; j_call: TRBJ2-7; v_call: TRBV7-2; d_call: TRBD2; cdr3_aa: CASSFFPGLADYEQYF; cdr3_nt: TGTGCCAGCAGCTTTTTTCCGGGACTAGCAGACTACGAGCAGTACTTC
clone_size: -; j_call: TRBJ2-1; v_call: TRBV7-9; d_call: TRBD2; cdr3_aa: CASSLPTSGGDEQFF; cdr3_nt: TGTGCCAGCAGCTTGCCTACTAGCGGAGGGGATGAGCAGTTCTTC
clone_size: -; j_call: TRBJ2-7; v_call: TRBV5-1; d_call: TRBD2; cdr3_aa: CASGRERGHEQYF; cdr3_nt: TGCGCCAGCGGCCGGGAGCGGGGTCACGAGCAGTACTTC
clone_size: -; j_call: TRBJ2-3; v_call: TRBV6-5; d_call: TRBD2; cdr3_aa: CASSYGRGVDTQYF; cdr3_nt: TGTGCCAGCAGTTACGGACGGGGGGTGGATACGCAGTATTTT
clone_size: -; j_call: TRBJ2-1; v_call: TRBV7-2; d_call: -; cdr3_aa: CASSLGGQGQFF; cdr3_nt: TGTGCCAGCAGCTTAGGGGGGCAGGGGCAGTTCTTC
clone_size: -; j_call: TRBJ1-1; v_call: TRBV11-2; d_call: TRBD1; cdr3_aa: CASSPIRGRTKGTEAFF; cdr3_nt: TGTGCCAGCAGCCCGATCAGGGGGCGCACCAAAGGAACTGAAGCTTTCTTT
clone_size: -; j_call: TRBJ2-1; v_call: TRBV11-1; d_call: TRBD1; cdr3_aa: CASSDRGTGWEQFF; cdr3_nt: TGTGCCAGCAGCGACAGGGGTACGGGATGGGAGCAGTTCTTC
clone_size: -; j_call: TRBJ2-7; v_call: TRBV19; d_call: -; cdr3_aa: CASSIERSSYEQYF; cdr3_nt: TGTGCCAGTAGTATAGAGCGAAGCTCCTACGAGCAGTACTTC